What follows is one T cell receptor beta chain and its context. Original handling: Scientists estimated how many nucleated cells there were by amplifying reference gene primers. Data came from immunoSEQ multiplex PCR; TCRdb stores just in-frame clones and leaves some out. Clonal size and the V and J genes are those of that table, whereas D and trimming came from the DNA. The sample lists over 90,000 clones, roughly 80% occurring once. The record originates from a study of blood T cell repertoires in COVID-19. The wider study: The United States, Italy and Spain provided the acute and convalescent COVID-19 samples. The analysed material was cDNA or gDNA that came from T cells, B-cell-depleted T cells, or PBMCs.

The source of this sequence is a man aged 55 to 70 with acute or convalescent COVID-19. Source material: peripheral blood.

Here the CDR3 DNA reads TGTGCCACCAGTGATTCAAGGGCGGGGACCGGTACCTACGAGCAGTACTTC. Its protein is CATSDSRAGTGTYEQYF. The genes are TRBV24-1 and TRBJ2-7, with D maybe TRBD2 (6 bases). V shed 2 bases and J shed 2 bases, with 18 bases lying between them. This CDR3 has 17 residues. Germline CDR1 and CDR2: KGHDR and SFDVKD.